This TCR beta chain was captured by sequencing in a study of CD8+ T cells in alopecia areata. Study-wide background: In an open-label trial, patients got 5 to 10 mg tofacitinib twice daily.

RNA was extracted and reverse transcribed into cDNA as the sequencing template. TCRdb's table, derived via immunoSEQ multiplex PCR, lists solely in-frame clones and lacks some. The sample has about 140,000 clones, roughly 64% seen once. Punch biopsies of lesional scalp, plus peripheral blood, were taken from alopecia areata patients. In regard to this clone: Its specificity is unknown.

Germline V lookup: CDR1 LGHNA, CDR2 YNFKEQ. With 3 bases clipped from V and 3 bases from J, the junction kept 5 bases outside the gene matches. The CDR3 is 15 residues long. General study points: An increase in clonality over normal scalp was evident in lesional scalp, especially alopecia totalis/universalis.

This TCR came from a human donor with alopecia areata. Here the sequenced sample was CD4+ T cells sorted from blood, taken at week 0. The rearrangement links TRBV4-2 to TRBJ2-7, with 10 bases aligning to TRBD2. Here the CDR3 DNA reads TGTGCCAGCAGCCAGGCTAGCGGGGGAAACTACGAGCAGTACTTC. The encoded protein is CASSQASGGNYEQYF.